The rows below give T cell receptor beta chains drawn from one sample of a study of T cell responses to AZD1222 COVID-19 vaccine. Sequencing used immunoSEQ multiplex PCR; TCRdb keeps in-frame clones, though not all of them. The sample records about 150,000 clones, around 90% being singletons. The material was peripheral blood, obtained on day 0 of AZD1222 vaccination. Every receptor here comes from an adult in good health. The CDR3 runs from the conserved cysteine through the conserved F or W. D genes are given only for firm matches. The size field is filled for only some rows; it gives once, few, many or a size class.

d_call	clone_size	v_call	j_call	cdr3_nt	cdr3_aa
-	many	TRBV27	TRBJ2-7	TGTGCCAGCAGGCACAGGGGAGGGTCCTACGAGCAGTACTTC	CASRHRGGSYEQYF
-	-	TRBV5-1	TRBJ1-2	TGCGCCAGCAGCTGGGGGCGGGTGGAAGGCTACACCTTC	CASSWGRVEGYTF
-	-	TRBV5-6	TRBJ2-7	TGTGCCAGCAGCCCCCTGGACGGCTACGAGCAGTACTTC	CASSPLDGYEQYF
-	once	TRBV27	TRBJ2-7	TGTGCCAGCAGTCCCTCCGGCCCCTCCCGCGAGCAGTACTTC	CASSPSGPSREQYF
TRBD1	-	TRBV28	TRBJ1-5	TGTGCCAGCAGTGCCGGGACAGGGCACAATCAGCCCCAGCATTTT	CASSAGTGHNQPQHF
TRBD2	-	TRBV5-8	TRBJ2-3	TGTGCCAGCAGCCCATCTAGCGGGAGCACAGATACGCAGTATTTT	CASSPSSGSTDTQYF
TRBD1	-	TRBV29-1	TRBJ2-7	TGCAGCGTTTCCACGCCACTCGACAGGGCGCCCTACGAGCAGTACTTC	CSVSTPLDRAPYEQYF
-	-	TRBV28	TRBJ1-4	TGTGCCAGCTTTAAGGACAGCGAAAAACTGTTTTTT	CASFKDSEKLFF
-	-	TRBV5-6	TRBJ1-3	TGTGCCAGCAGCTTGGGAGACACCATATATTTT	CASSLGDTIYF
-	-	TRBV2	TRBJ1-1	TGTGCCAGCAGTGACTTGGTGGGGAGCACTGAAGCTTTCTTT	CASSDLVGSTEAFF
TRBD1	-	TRBV19	TRBJ1-5	TGTGCCAGTAGGACAGGGTACTCTCAGCCCCAGCATTTT	CASRTGYSQPQHF
TRBD1	-	TRBV28	TRBJ1-2	TGTGCCAGCAGTCCACTCCGACAGGGGCGCGGTAACTATGGCTACACCTTC	CASSPLRQGRGNYGYTF
-	-	TRBV6-5	TRBJ2-1	TGTGCCAGCAGGCGACAGGCGCCCTCCTACAATGAGCAGTTCTTC	CASRRQAPSYNEQFF
-	-	TRBV7-9	TRBJ2-7	TGTGCCAGCAGCCCACGGGACGGACGCTACGAGCAGTACTTC	CASSPRDGRYEQYF
-	-	TRBV6-5	TRBJ1-2	TGTGCCAGCAGTTCTGCGGGGGGCTACACCTTC	CASSSAGGYTF
-	-	TRBV6-2/TRBV6-3	TRBJ1-1	TGTGCCAGCAGTAACCGCCTTGGGTTGGGTGTGCACACTGAAGCTTTCTTT	CASSNRLGLGVHTEAFF
TRBD1	-	TRBV6-5	TRBJ2-7	TGTGCCAGCAGTTCCCCGGGACAGGGGGCTATCGAGCAGTACTTC	CASSSPGQGAIEQYF
-	-	TRBV10-3	TRBJ2-1	TGTGCCATCAGTGAAGGGTACAATGAGCAGTTCTTC	CAISEGYNEQFF
-	-	TRBV29-1	TRBJ1-3	TGCAGCGGACTGGAAGGAAACACCATATATTTT	CSGLEGNTIYF
-	-	TRBV18	TRBJ2-1	TGTGCCAGCTCCCGACGGACGGGAGAGCAGTTCTTC	CASSRRTGEQFF
TRBD1	-	TRBV6-2/TRBV6-3	TRBJ2-2	TGTGCCAGCAGTTACCCCCCGAACAGGGGGCCCACCGGGGAGCTGTTTTTT	CASSYPPNRGPTGELFF
-	-	TRBV7-8	TRBJ1-1	TGTGCCAGCAGCCCTCACCAAAACACTGAAGCTTTCTTT	CASSPHQNTEAFF
-	once	TRBV7-6	TRBJ2-7	TGTGCCAGCAGCTTATTGGGGAAACCTTACGAGCAGTACTTC	CASSLLGKPYEQYF
-	-	TRBV25-1	TRBJ2-6	TGTGCCAGCAGTGCGTTTCCGGCCAACGTCCTGACTTTC	CASSAFPANVLTF
-	-	TRBV7-2	TRBJ2-5	TGTGCCAGCAGCTTAGTGGGATCTACCTTCGGAGAGACCCAGTACTTC	CASSLVGSTFGETQYF
TRBD1	-	TRBV2	TRBJ2-5	TGTGCCAGCAGACAGACAGGGGTAGAGACCCAGTACTTC	CASRQTGVETQYF
-	-	TRBV19	TRBJ2-7	TGTGCCAGTAGTATCTCCTTGGGGACCTACGAGCAGTACTTC	CASSISLGTYEQYF
TRBD1	-	TRBV29-1	TRBJ1-1	TGCAGCGTTGAAATCCAGGGGGCAGGTACTGAAGCTTTCTTT	CSVEIQGAGTEAFF
-	-	TRBV3-1/TRBV3-2	TRBJ1-1	TGTGCCAGCAGCCGATCTACCCCCAGGGCAGGAAACACTGAAGCTTTCTTT	CASSRSTPRAGNTEAFF
TRBD1	-	TRBV15	TRBJ1-4	TGTGCCACCAGCAGAGAAGGCTGGGGACAGGGCTATGAAAAACTGTTTTTT	CATSREGWGQGYEKLFF
-	-	TRBV27	TRBJ1-2	TGTGCCAGCAGTTCACCCCGAGAGGTCGGGTATGGCTACACCTTC	CASSSPREVGYGYTF
-	-	TRBV5-4	TRBJ1-2	TGTGCCAGCAGCTTAGACAGCTATGGCTACACCTTC	CASSLDSYGYTF
TRBD2	-	TRBV18	TRBJ2-2	TGTGCCAGCTCACCGCGGGGGACCGGGGAGCTGTTTTTT	CASSPRGTGELFF
-	once	TRBV10-3	TRBJ1-1	TGTGCCATCAGTGATTGGGGGACTGAAGCTTTCTTT	CAISDWGTEAFF